Listed here are 8 T cell receptor beta chains from one sample, sequenced in a study of cytomegalovirus exposure and HLA in healthy donors. PCR involved 60 Vbeta and 13 Jbeta primers. Libraries were prepared by immunoSEQ multiplex PCR; TCRdb keeps only in-frame clonotypes and omits some of them. Among 150,000 to 200,000 clones listed, about four fifths were seen once. Sequenced material: PBMCs. The receptors were gathered from a woman aged 45-60 years in good health and CMV-seronegative.

J is TRBJ1-1 and V is TRBV11-1; D is unclear. Per the germline V gene, CDR1 is SGHAT and CDR2 is FQDESV (reference sequence). This CDR3 has 14 residues. Trimming removed 1 base from V and 4 bases from J, with 10 bases in between. The CDR3 coding sequence is TGTGCCAGCAGCTTAGGGGCGATCGTCACTGAAGCTTTCTTT. Protein: CASSLGAIVTEAFF.

This clone has a handful of counts. The rearrangement joins TRBV5-6 to TRBJ1-2; TRBD1 agrees at 10 bases. Germline CDR1 reads SGHDT; CDR2 reads YYEEEE. Trimming at V came to 4 bases and at J to 3 bases, leaving 6 bases not matched to a gene. The CDR3 spans 15 residues. CDR3 protein: CASSLSGTGDYGYTF. As DNA, the CDR3 is TGTGCCAGCAGCCTTTCCGGGACAGGGGACTATGGCTACACCTTC.

This clone was seen more than once but under ten times. The chain joins TRBV20-1 to TRBJ2-1; D gene unclear. The CDR3 contains 10 residues. Germline loops: CDR1 DFQATT, CDR2 SNEGSKA (reference sequence). The V end was cut by 6 bases, the J end by 8 bases, with 8 bases between. CDR3 protein: CSAAGDEQFF. The CDR3 bases are TGCAGTGCCGCAGGCGATGAGCAGTTCTTC.

V usage is TRBV2 and J usage is TRBJ2-5; TRBD2 aligns across 9 bases. From germline, CDR1 is SNHLY and CDR2 FYNNEI. CDR3 length: 14 residues. J lost 2 bases, V lost 5 bases, and 3 bases had no gene match. CDR3 nucleotide sequence: TGTGCCAGCAGTCGTCTAGCGGGGCAAGAGACCCAGTACTTC. Translating it yields CASSRLAGQETQYF.

V is TRBV7-2 and J is TRBJ2-1, with D unclear. V lost 3 bases and J 8 bases, leaving 11 bases between the germline ends. CDR3 length: 13 amino acids. Germline V CDR1 and CDR2: SGHTA, FQGNSA. The CDR3 sequence: CASSLSPLDEQFF. The CDR3 coding sequence is TGTGCCAGCAGCTTGAGTCCGTTGGATGAGCAGTTCTTC.

The chain employs TRBV9 and TRBJ2-1; 9 nucleotides align to TRBD2. Germline assignment: CDR1 SGDLS and CDR2 YYNGEE. V lost 4 bases and J lost 1; bases outside the gene matches: 12. CDR3 length equals 18 residues. CDR3 nucleotides: TGTGCCAGCAGCTCACCCCAATCTAGCGGGAAGTCCTACAATGAGCAGTTCTTC. It encodes CASSSPQSSGKSYNEQFF.

The chain has TRBV7-3 and TRBJ1-2; 7 bases are a match to TRBD1. V trimming: 1 base; J trimming: 4 bases; junction bases outside the gene matches: 3. CDR1 is SGHTA and CDR2 is FQGTGA in the germline V gene. The length of the CDR3 is 14 residues. The CDR3 nucleotides read TGTGCCAGCAGCTTAAGTGGGACAGTCTATGGCTACACCTTC. It specifies CASSLSGTVYGYTF.

This sequence joins TRBV19 and TRBJ1-1, with D possibly being TRBD1 (5 bases). The V end lost 10 bases, the J end lost 0 bases, and 15 bases lay between the germline ends. This CDR3 is built from 14 residues. Germline CDR1 reads LNHDA; CDR2 reads SQIVND (reference sequence). The CDR3 loop reads CATLPRDLNTEAFF. CDR3 bases: TGTGCCACCCTACCCAGGGATTTGAACACTGAAGCTTTCTTT.